This entry concerns a single T cell receptor (beta chain). These data belong to a study of blood T cell repertoires in COVID-19. Study-level background: Some COVID-19 samples were acute and others convalescent; all came from the United States, Italy and Spain. T cells, B-cell-depleted T cells, or PBMCs provided the cDNA or gDNA that served as material.

The CDR3 loop spans 16 amino acids. The ends were cut back, 8 bases at V and 4 bases at J, with 21 bases in the middle. CDR1 MNHEY and CDR2 SVGEGT come from the germline V gene. The repertoire was sequenced with immunoSEQ multiplex PCR; TCRdb's copy has only in-frame clones and lacks some. The data contain hundreds of thousands of clones, around 84% of them singletons. Sequenced material: peripheral blood. The sequence was obtained from an elderly man with acute or convalescent COVID-19. The chain employs TRBV6-2 or TRBV6-3 and TRBJ2-1; D possibly corresponds to TRBD2 (6 bases). CDR3 loop: CASGFLGGRGYNEQFF. The CDR3 nucleotides read TGTGCCAGCGGTTTCTTGGGGGGTAGGGGTTACAATGAGCAGTTCTTC.